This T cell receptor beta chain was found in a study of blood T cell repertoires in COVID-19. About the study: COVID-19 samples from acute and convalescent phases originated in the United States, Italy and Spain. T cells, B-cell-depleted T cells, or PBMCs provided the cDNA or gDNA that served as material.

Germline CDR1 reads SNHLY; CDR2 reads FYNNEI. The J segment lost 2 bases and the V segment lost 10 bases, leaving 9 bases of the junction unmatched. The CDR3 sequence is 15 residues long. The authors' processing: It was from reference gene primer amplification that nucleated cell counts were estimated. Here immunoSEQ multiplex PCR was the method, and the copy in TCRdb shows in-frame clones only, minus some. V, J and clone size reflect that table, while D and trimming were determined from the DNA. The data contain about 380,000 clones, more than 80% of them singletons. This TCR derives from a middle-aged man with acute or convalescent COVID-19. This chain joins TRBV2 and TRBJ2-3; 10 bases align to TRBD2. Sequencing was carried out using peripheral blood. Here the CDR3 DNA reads TGTGCCATCTTCGAGCGGGAGGGGGCCACAGATACGCAGTATTTT. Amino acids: CAIFEREGATDTQYF.